This record concerns one TCR beta chain sequence. It lacks a known antigen. Per-base quality was not reported, and no clone a single base away is much larger than it. A single peripheral blood draw of around 120 mL on average was collected from each donor into heparinised tubes. Using a panel that included CD45RO, CCR7, CD25, CD127, CD95 and CD27, naive, central memory, regulatory and stem cell-like memory CD4+ T cells were sorted on a BD FACSAria II. A purity above 98% was achieved for all sorted populations. PBMCs were isolated right away by Lymphoprep density gradient centrifugation and were stained directly, without culture. So that batch effects would be minimized, each experiment stained and sorted samples in pairs, pairing one healthy donor with one patient. Taken from the germline V gene, the CDR1 and CDR2 loops are SQVTM and ANQGSEA. The CDR3 holds 13 amino acids from the cysteine to the phenylalanine. Only the CDR3 part of the read is kept: 39 bases, read in frame from the first base. Germline trimming: 7 bases from V, 4 bases from J; junction bases outside gene matches: 7.

This sample is drawn from a study of beta chain features in type 1 diabetes (dated by TCRdb to 2017 to 2018). Regarding the complete study: No differences in mean age, gender distribution, total cell number or subset yield were found between patients and healthy donors. Across all samples, almost 110 million sorted cells were examined, and cell number per subset correlated strongly with RNA yield. The study compared TCRB repertoires of sorted circulating CD4+ T cell subsets between recently diagnosed type 1 diabetes patients and matched healthy donors. Naive and central memory subsets were obtained from all 30 or so donors, but regulatory and stem cell-like memory subsets were isolated from only 8 patients and about eight healthy donors. Points the paper makes about the study in general: Naive, central memory and regulatory TCRB repertoires appeared to be more similar among patients than among healthy donors. Because cDNA was sequenced instead of genomic DNA, highly expressing activated cells could be over-represented, though the groups showed no difference in activation or CD3 levels. Shorter templates might have been favored by PCR, but patient and control samples were amplified and corrected together, so both groups would have been affected equally by any skew. HLA sub-analyses involved small numbers of individuals, so any influence of HLA type on TCRB rearrangement remained unresolved. At VDJ recombination sites, patients with type 1 diabetes made fewer insertions and deleted more nucleotides, a pattern implying thymic rearrangement abnormalities. In all four CD4+ subsets, TCRB CDR3 length was moderately but significantly shorter in type 1 diabetes patients.

The High Capacity cDNA Reverse Transcription Kit was used to reverse transcribe all of the isolated RNA, meaning that expressed TCRB transcripts were what got sequenced. Deep immunoSEQ sequencing was applied to naive, central memory and regulatory T cell samples, giving an average of roughly 3.5 million total reads per sample. After sorted cells were lysed in RLT buffer, RNA was extracted with DNase-treated RNeasy Micro or Mini kits, with the choice depending on cell number. To prevent cross-contamination, each cell subset was processed individually, whereas patient and healthy donor samples were processed jointly. TCRB sequences were amplified from cDNA with the immunoSEQ multiplex PCR, producing 87-bp fragments spanning the CDR3 region. The amplicons were sequenced using the Illumina HiSeq platform. The paper's data handling went like this. PCR bias was computationally corrected using synthetic template baselines, reads within Hamming distance 2 were collapsed, and singletons that could not be merged were discarded. Reads were aligned to IMGT to assign V, D and J genes, CDR3 length, and insertions or deletions at six rearrangement sites. Within each subset, clonotype counts were normalized to sorted cell number, after which true diversity and Gini coefficients were computed with the tcR R package. The overlap coefficient, calculated on TCRB nucleotide sequences, was used to quantify repertoire sharing. The table was pulled from immuneACCESS by TCRdb, which kept in-frame rearrangements only. Such tables lose some clones; where checked, under half of the loss comes from unresolved V genes, and the rest has no known cause. V, J and clone size are those of that table, while D and trimming were read from the DNA. The sample table holds tens of thousands of clones, of which roughly three quarters were seen once. Approximately 2.3% of the sample is held by the ten biggest clonotypes.

Sequencing input: Tregs from blood. In light of the paper, this sample's cell subset or site label describes: regulatory CD4+ T cells. This sequence uses TRBV29-1 and TRBJ2-3; the junction holds 8 bases that match TRBD2. The TCR was taken from a woman aged 40 to 50 in good health. DNA sequence: TGCAGCGCTACGGGGGGGCCGGCAGATACGCAGTATTTT. It is translated as CSATGGPADTQYF.